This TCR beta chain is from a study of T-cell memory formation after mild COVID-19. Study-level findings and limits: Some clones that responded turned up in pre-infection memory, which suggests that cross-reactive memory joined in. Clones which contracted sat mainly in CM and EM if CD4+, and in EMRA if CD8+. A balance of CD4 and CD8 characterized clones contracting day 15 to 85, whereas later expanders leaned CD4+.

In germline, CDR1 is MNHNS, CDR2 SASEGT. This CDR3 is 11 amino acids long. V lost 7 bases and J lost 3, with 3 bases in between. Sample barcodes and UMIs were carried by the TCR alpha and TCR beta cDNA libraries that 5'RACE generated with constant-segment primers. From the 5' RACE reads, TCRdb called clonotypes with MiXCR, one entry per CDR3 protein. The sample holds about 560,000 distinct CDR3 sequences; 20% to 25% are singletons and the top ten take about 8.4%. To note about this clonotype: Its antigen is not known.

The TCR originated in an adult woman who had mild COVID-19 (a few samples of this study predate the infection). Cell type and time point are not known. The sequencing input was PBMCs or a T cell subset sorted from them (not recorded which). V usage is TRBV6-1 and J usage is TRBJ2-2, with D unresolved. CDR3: CASIHTGELFF. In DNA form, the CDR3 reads TGTGCCAGCATCCACACCGGGGAGCTGTTTTTT.